This TCR beta chain was sequenced for a study of cytomegalovirus exposure and HLA in healthy donors. Whole-study results and caveats: The listing of 150 or so TCR beta chains classed them as cytomegalovirus-associated. A previous analysis found most TCR beta V segments productive roughly 87% or roughly 30% of the time. A classifier reportedly called cytomegalovirus status with high sensitivity and specificity.

PCR was performed using 60 Vbeta and 13 Jbeta primers. Here immunoSEQ multiplex PCR was the method, and the copy in TCRdb shows in-frame clones only, minus some. The sample yields 120,000 or so clones, around 82% seen once. In regard to this clone: Its antigen is still unknown.

The TCR comes from a woman in her 40s in good health and CMV-seropositive. Sequenced input: PBMCs.

CDR3 coding DNA: TGTGCCAGTAGCCCGAGGGCATTTAGCTCCTACAATGAGCAGTTCTTC. It encodes CASSPRAFSSYNEQFF. The chain uses TRBV19 and TRBJ2-1; possible D gene TRBD2, 5 bases. This CDR3 is 16 amino acids long. The germline CDR1 and CDR2 sequences are LNHDA and SQIVND (reference sequence). V was pared by 6 bases and J by 0 bases, with 15 bases between. The full variable domain, completed using reference TRBV19 and TRBJ2-1, is DGGITQSPKYLFRKEGQNVTLSCEQNLNHDAMYWYRQDPGQGLRLIYYSQIVNDFQKGDIAEGYSVSREKKESFPLTVTSAQKNPTAFYLCASSPRAFSSYNEQFFGPGTRLTVL.